The 7 T cell receptor beta chains presented below share a single source sample, sequenced in a study of blood T cell repertoires in COVID-19. The method was immunoSEQ multiplex PCR; TCRdb's version includes in-frame clones alone and lacks a portion of them. Counted here are some 69,000 clones, approximately 92% occurring once; the ten biggest clones make up roughly 4.5%. The sequenced sample was peripheral blood. The receptors shown here come from a woman between 45 and 60 years old with active COVID-19.

V is TRBV30 and J is TRBJ2-5; 7 nucleotides align to TRBD2. There are 17 residues in the CDR3. Germline lookup yields CDR1 GTSNPN and CDR2 SVGIG (reference sequence). V lost 2 bases to trimming and J lost 1 base; unmatched junction nucleotides: 13. CDR3: CAWSSLAAPGPQETQYF. CDR3 DNA sequence: TGTGCCTGGAGTAGCCTAGCGGCCCCTGGTCCCCAAGAGACCCAGTACTTC. Drawing the rest from reference TRBV30 and TRBJ2-5, the complete variable domain is SQTIHQWPATLVQPVGSPLSLECTVEGTSNPNLYWYRQAAGRGLQLLFYSVGIGQISSEVPQNLSASRPQDRQFILSSKKLLLSDSGFYLCAWSSLAAPGPQETQYFGPGTRLLVL.

The rearrangement links TRBV28 to TRBJ2-7, with TRBD2 identical over 12 bases. Germline V CDR1 and CDR2: MDHEN, SYDVKM. Germline trimming cut 1 base from V and 5 bases from J; bases unmatched to any gene: 15. The length of the CDR3 is 19 residues. The CDR3 loop reads CASSLLYSPTSGRSHEQYF. The CDR3 region has the DNA TGTGCCAGCAGTTTATTATATTCTCCGACTAGCGGGAGATCCCACGAGCAGTACTTC. The full variable domain, rest sourced from reference TRBV28 and TRBJ2-7, is DVKVTQSSRYLVKRTGEKVFLECVQDMDHENMFWYRQDPGLGLRLIYFSYDVKMKEKGDIPEGYSVSREKKERFSLILESASTNQTSMYLCASSLLYSPTSGRSHEQYFGPGTRLTVT.

This clone was seen more than once but under ten times. The chain is built from TRBV5-4 and TRBJ1-6; no firm D call. The ends were cut back, 0 bases at V and 8 bases at J, with 12 bases in the middle. The length of the CDR3 is 15 residues. CDR1 is SGHNT, CDR2 YYREEE, per germline (reference sequence). CDR3 coding DNA: TGTGCCAGCAGCTTGGACGCATCGAGGGATTCACCCCTCCACTTT. It encodes CASSLDASRDSPLHF.

The chain links TRBV9 to TRBJ2-1, with 11 positions matching TRBD2. With 3 bases clipped from V and 6 bases from J, the junction kept 8 bases outside the gene matches. Germline V gene sequence: CDR1 SGDLS, CDR2 YYNGEE. This CDR3 is 16 amino acids long. The CDR3 DNA follows: TGTGCCAGCAGCGGCCTTAGCGGGAGGGCGAGCAATGAGCAGTTCTTC. It is translated as CASSGLSGRASNEQFF.

The chain uses TRBV7-2 and TRBJ2-1; 7 bases are shared with TRBD2. V lost 5 bases and J lost 1; bases outside the gene matches: 5. Germline values: CDR1 SGHTA, CDR2 FQGNSA. This CDR3 spans 15 amino acids. DNA of the CDR3: TGTGCCAGCAGCCCGTGGCGGGAGTCCTACAATGAGCAGTTCTTC. Translation gives CASSPWRESYNEQFF.

V usage is TRBV28 and J usage is TRBJ1-2; maybe TRBD1 (6 bases). Trimming took 7 bases from V and 6 from J, leaving 12 bases between them. Germline assignment: CDR1 MDHEN and CDR2 SYDVKM. The CDR3 is made up of 12 amino acids. In DNA, the CDR3 is TGTGCCAGCACCCCAGGGGTGAATGGCTACACCTTC. Translation: CASTPGVNGYTF.

The J gene is TRBJ2-2, the V gene TRBV18; the D gene is possibly TRBD2 (6 bases). Trimming stripped 0 bases from V and 4 bases from J, with 12 bases between. The V gene's germline CDR1 is KGHSH and CDR2 LQKENI. This CDR3 region has 16 residues. The CDR3 region is CASSPPKSGVTGELFF. The CDR3 nucleotides are TGTGCCAGCTCACCACCGAAATCGGGAGTCACCGGGGAGCTGTTTTTT.